Below are 6 T cell receptor beta chains sequenced from a single sample in a study of T-cell memory formation after mild COVID-19. TCRdb fed the 5' RACE reads into MiXCR, producing one record per CDR3 protein. The sample has over 300,000 distinct CDR3 sequences, 20% to 25% seen once; the top ten hold 21%. The sequencing input was PBMCs or a T cell subset sorted from them (not recorded which). These receptors all come from a young man who had mild COVID-19 (a few samples of this study predate the infection). Cell type and time point are not known.

This clonotype was observed a handful of times. V usage is TRBV11-2 and J usage is TRBJ1-4; D gene uncertain. Per germline, CDR1 SGHAT and CDR2 FQNNGV. The CDR3 totals 15 residues. The V end was cut by 5 bases, the J end by 5 bases, with 15 bases between. The DNA of the CDR3 is TGTGCCAGCAGCCCCCGCCGAGGTCGCAATGAAAAACTGTTTTTT. Protein sequence: CASSPRRGRNEKLFF. The full variable domain, completed using reference TRBV11-2 and TRBJ1-4, is EAGVAQSPRYKIIEKRQSVAFWCNPISGHATLYWYQQILGQGPKLLIQFQNNGVVDDSQLPKDRFSAERLKGVDSTLKIQPAKLEDSAVYLCASSPRRGRNEKLFFGSGTQLSVL.

This clonotype has ten or more counts. The chain carries TRBV29-1 and TRBJ2-5, with a possible D match to TRBD2 (8 bases). This CDR3 contains 17 residues. CDR1 is SQVTM and CDR2 is ANQGSEA in the germline V gene. V gave up 2 bases and J gave up 3 bases, with 22 bases separating them. CDR3: CSVELQGGLVMEETQYF. The CDR3 bases are TGCAGCGTTGAACTCCAGGGGGGACTAGTCATGGAAGAGACCCAGTACTTC.

This clonotype was recorded a few times. This sequence joins TRBV7-9 and TRBJ2-7; 10 bases map to TRBD1. This CDR3 has 16 residues. Germline V CDR1 and CDR2: SEHNR, FQNEAQ (reference sequence). Losses at the gene ends were 5 bases for V and 2 bases for J; bases not matched to a gene: 9. The DNA for the CDR3 is TGTGCCAGCAGCCACGCGCCGGGACAGGGGACCTACGAGCAGTACTTC. It codes for CASSHAPGQGTYEQYF. Using reference TRBV7-9 and TRBJ2-7 for the parts outside the CDR3, the full variable domain is DTGVSQNPRHKITKRGQNVTFRCDPISEHNRLYWYRQTLGQGPEFLTYFQNEAQLEKSRLLSDRFSAERPKGSFSTLEIQRTEQGDSAMYLCASSHAPGQGTYEQYFGPGTRLTVT.

This chain joins TRBV10-3 and TRBJ1-6; D gene unclear. The CDR3 has 14 amino acids. Per germline, CDR1 ENHRY and CDR2 SYGVKD. This CDR3 reads CSTAGGSYNSPLHF. The CDR3 bases are TGTTCCACCGCTGGCGGGTCCTATAATTCACCCCTCCACTTT.

This clonotype was recorded many times. This chain joins TRBV5-1 and TRBJ2-3; TRBD2 might be the D (7 bases). Germline V lookup: CDR1 SGHRS, CDR2 YFSETQ. The length of the CDR3 is 14 residues. The V and J ends lost 2 bases and 5 bases respectively, with 12 bases between them. The CDR3 coding sequence is TGCGCCAGCAGCTTAGGGGGGGCCCAAGATACGCAGTATTTT. This codes for CASSLGGAQDTQYF.

Turning to this clonotype: This may be a read error, as it is one base from a much larger clone. Here the CDR3 reads CASDAGELFF. The CDR3, as DNA: TGTGCCAGCGACGCCGGGGAGCTGTTTTTT. This sequence joins TRBV7-9 and TRBJ2-2; D call uncertain. The germline CDR1 and CDR2 sequences are SEHNR and FQNEAQ (reference sequence). The CDR3 has 10 amino acids. Between the trimmed V and J ends, which lost 8 bases and 6 bases, there was a span of 4 bases.